This entry describes one T cell receptor beta chain. The CDR3 is made up of 18 amino acids. Trimming shortened V by 6 bases and J by 0 bases, and 21 bases separated the two germline ends. The germline V gene encodes CDR1 MRHNA and CDR2 SNTAGT. The data are from a study of blood T cell repertoires in COVID-19. Study in general: The samples span acute and convalescent COVID-19 from the United States, Italy and Spain. The analysed material was cDNA or gDNA that came from T cells, B-cell-depleted T cells, or PBMCs.

Under the authors' procedure: Counts of nucleated cells, estimated from reference gene primer amplification, were obtained. The protocol was immunoSEQ multiplex PCR, while the TCRdb copy is restricted to in-frame clones and leaves out a portion. V, J and clone size reflect that table, while D and trimming were determined from the DNA. Of 190,000 or so clones listed, roughly 79% are singletons. The source material was peripheral blood. The chain is built from TRBV6-4 and TRBJ1-5; D is possibly TRBD1 (6 bases). This clonotype was sampled from a human donor with acute or convalescent COVID-19. The donor label of this sample is uncertain. CDR3 nucleotides: TGTGCCAGCAGGACCAGGGGACGTATAACCTATAGCAATCAGCCCCAGCATTTT. It translates to CASRTRGRITYSNQPQHF.